A selection of T cell receptor beta chains follows, all from one sample in a study of identical twins. TCRdb analysed the 5' RACE reads with MiXCR anew, one entry per CDR3 protein. The table shows 350,000 or so distinct CDR3 sequences, with 9% occurring only once. The sample was naive T cells sorted from blood. These receptors were obtained from a woman aged 45-65 years in good health. CDR3s leave out the opening cysteine and the closing phenylalanine or tryptophan. Each record gives: CDR3 protein, D gene, V gene, J gene. A D gene is named only where the DNA matches it firmly.

ASSPLQGQQGTEAF	-	TRBV18	TRBJ1-1
SAPRLAGASSTDTQY	TRBD2	TRBV20-1	TRBJ2-3
ASSAGLTRTDTQY	-	TRBV9	TRBJ2-3
ASSLERGGTEAF	-	TRBV5-5	TRBJ1-1
ASSPGTGVGNTEAF	TRBD1	TRBV12-3/TRBV12-4	TRBJ1-1
ASILAGNNEQF	TRBD2	TRBV6-6	TRBJ2-1
ATSDSTGRNEQF	-	TRBV24-1	TRBJ2-1
ASRPQEGNQPQH	-	TRBV6-6	TRBJ1-5
ASSQGLQGYKPQH	TRBD1	TRBV4-1	TRBJ1-5
ASSGSQAYEQY	-	TRBV5-1	TRBJ2-7
ASSYEGLQRETQY	-	TRBV6-6	TRBJ2-5
ASSSEQGTSEGDTQY	TRBD2	TRBV7-6	TRBJ2-3
ASSLGILNTEAF	-	TRBV7-9	TRBJ1-1
ASSHNFRDFSYEQY	-	TRBV4-1	TRBJ2-7
ASSVDRVNQPQH	TRBD1	TRBV9	TRBJ1-5
ASKRGWDEQF	-	TRBV2	TRBJ2-1
ASSQPSEHNEQF	-	TRBV4-1	TRBJ2-1
SSPGAITDTQY	-	TRBV29-1	TRBJ2-3
ASRGLAGPNTGELF	TRBD2	TRBV4-1	TRBJ2-2
AWGGDRGLYEQY	TRBD1	TRBV30	TRBJ2-7
SVELAGGDTQY	TRBD2	TRBV20-1	TRBJ2-3
ASSLSALAKNIQY	-	TRBV12-3/TRBV12-4	TRBJ2-4
AISDYQETQY	-	TRBV10-3	TRBJ2-5
ASTLQTSGLGGEQF	TRBD2	TRBV27	TRBJ2-1
ASRSTLQF	-	TRBV12-3/TRBV12-4	TRBJ2-1
ASSGGGAPVYEQF	TRBD2	TRBV27	TRBJ2-1
AISTGTSGRDNEQF	TRBD2	TRBV10-3	TRBJ2-1
SARRRNTEAF	-	TRBV20-1	TRBJ1-1
ASSPDRVSYNEQF	-	TRBV18	TRBJ2-1
ASSLVSATEAF	-	TRBV25-1	TRBJ1-1
ASRTGTGFWHEQY	TRBD1	TRBV6-5	TRBJ2-7
ASSLDGGISYNEQF	-	TRBV5-1	TRBJ2-1
ASSYGLRDTEAF	-	TRBV27	TRBJ1-1
ASRTGDTQY	-	TRBV7-9	TRBJ2-3
SVVGREKTKNIQY	TRBD2	TRBV29-1	TRBJ2-4
ASSPGGRGANVLT	TRBD1	TRBV7-9	TRBJ2-6
ASSDSGRGYEQY	TRBD2	TRBV12-3/TRBV12-4	TRBJ2-7
ASSPLAGNQETQY	TRBD2	TRBV18	TRBJ2-5
SARGLASGSEQY	TRBD2	TRBV20-1	TRBJ2-7
ATSDWAGTRAYEQF	TRBD2	TRBV24-1	TRBJ2-1